This T cell receptor (beta chain) is drawn from a study of shared clonotypes between healthy human individuals. As regards this clone: Antigen unknown.

Using immunoSEQ multiplex PCR, the repertoire was profiled, and TCRdb retains in-frame clones only, with some absent. The table lists roughly 650,000 clones, approximately 96% of them singletons. Positive CCR7 selection of CD45RO-negative cells yielded the naive CD8 cells, and terminally differentiated effector memory CD45RA+ cells were excluded. Donors were healthy HIV-negative adults without recent acute infections or vaccinations. The CDR3 covers 13 residues. Overall study results and limits: It was the non-shared clonotypes that had lower generation probabilities than clonotypes shared by all four donors.

The chain links TRBV21-1 to TRBJ1-2; the DNA was not used to check the table's D call, TRBD1. TRBV21-1 is a documented pseudogene. Sequences were obtained from naive CD8+ T cells sorted from blood. This clonotype was obtained from a woman younger than 45 in good health. The DNA of the CDR3 is TGTGCCAGCAGCTACCAGGGTAACTATGGCTACACCTTC. Encoded protein: CASSYQGNYGYTF.